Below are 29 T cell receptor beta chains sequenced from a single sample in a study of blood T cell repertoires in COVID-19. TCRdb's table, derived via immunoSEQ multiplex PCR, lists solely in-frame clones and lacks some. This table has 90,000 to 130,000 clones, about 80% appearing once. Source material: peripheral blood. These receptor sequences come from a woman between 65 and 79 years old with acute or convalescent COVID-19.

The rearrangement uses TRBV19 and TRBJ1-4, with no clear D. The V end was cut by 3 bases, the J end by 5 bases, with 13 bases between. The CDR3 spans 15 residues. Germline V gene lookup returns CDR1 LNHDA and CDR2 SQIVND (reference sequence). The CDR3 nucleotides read TGTGCCAGTAGTATTGGGAGGGATCCCAATGAAAAACTGTTTTTT. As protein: CASSIGRDPNEKLFF.

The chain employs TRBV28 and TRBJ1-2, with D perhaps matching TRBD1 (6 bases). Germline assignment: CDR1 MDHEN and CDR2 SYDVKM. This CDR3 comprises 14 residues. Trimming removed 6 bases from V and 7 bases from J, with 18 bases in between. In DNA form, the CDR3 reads TGTGCCAGCAGGGACCGTGGGGGGGCGCGTGGCTACACCTTC. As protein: CASRDRGGARGYTF.

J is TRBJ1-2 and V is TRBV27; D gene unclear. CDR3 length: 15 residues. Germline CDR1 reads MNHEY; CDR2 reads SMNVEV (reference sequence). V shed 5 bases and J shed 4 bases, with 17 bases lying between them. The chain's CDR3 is CASSPSALLSYGYTF. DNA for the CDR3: TGTGCCAGCAGTCCTTCGGCACTACTTAGCTATGGCTACACCTTC.

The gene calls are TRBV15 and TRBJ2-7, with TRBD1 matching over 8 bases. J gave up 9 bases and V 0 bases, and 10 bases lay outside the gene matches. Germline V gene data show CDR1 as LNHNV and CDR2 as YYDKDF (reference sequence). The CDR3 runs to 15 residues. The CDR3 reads CATSRDGRTGFVQYF. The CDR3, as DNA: TGTGCCACCAGCAGAGATGGTAGGACAGGGTTTGTGCAGTACTTC.

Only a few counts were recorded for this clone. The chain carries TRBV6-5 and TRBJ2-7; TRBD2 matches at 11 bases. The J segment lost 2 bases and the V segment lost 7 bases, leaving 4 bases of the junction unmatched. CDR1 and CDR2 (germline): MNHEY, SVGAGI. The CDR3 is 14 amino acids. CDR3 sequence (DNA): TGTGCCAGCACCGGGACTAGCGGCGCCTACGAGCAGTACTTC. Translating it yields CASTGTSGAYEQYF.

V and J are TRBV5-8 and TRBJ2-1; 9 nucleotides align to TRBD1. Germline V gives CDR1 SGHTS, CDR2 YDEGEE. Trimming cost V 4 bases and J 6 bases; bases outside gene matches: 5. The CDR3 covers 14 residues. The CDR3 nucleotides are TGTGCCAGCAGCCCGGGACAGGGTATCAATGAGCAGTTCTTC. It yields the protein CASSPGQGINEQFF.

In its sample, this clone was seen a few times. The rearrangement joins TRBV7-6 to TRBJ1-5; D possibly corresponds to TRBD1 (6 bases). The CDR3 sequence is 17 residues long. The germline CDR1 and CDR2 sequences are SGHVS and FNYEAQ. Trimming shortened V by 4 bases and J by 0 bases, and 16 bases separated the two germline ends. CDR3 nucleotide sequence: TGTGCCAGCAGCTGGGTAGGACAGACTTATAGCAATCAGCCCCAGCATTTT. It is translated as CASSWVGQTYSNQPQHF.

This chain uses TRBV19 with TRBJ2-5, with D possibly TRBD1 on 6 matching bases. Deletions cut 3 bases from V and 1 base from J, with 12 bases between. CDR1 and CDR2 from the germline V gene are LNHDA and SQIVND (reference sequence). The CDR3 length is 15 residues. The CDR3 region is CASSIYTGPQETQYF. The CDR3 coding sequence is TGTGCCAGTAGTATCTACACAGGGCCCCAAGAGACCCAGTACTTC.

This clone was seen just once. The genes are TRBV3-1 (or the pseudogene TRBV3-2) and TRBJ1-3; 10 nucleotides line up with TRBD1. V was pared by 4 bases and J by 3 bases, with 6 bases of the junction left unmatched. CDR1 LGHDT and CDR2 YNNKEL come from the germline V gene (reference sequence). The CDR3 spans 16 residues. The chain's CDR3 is CASSPLTGGYGNTIYF. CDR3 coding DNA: TGTGCCAGCAGCCCCTTGACAGGGGGCTATGGAAACACCATATATTTT.

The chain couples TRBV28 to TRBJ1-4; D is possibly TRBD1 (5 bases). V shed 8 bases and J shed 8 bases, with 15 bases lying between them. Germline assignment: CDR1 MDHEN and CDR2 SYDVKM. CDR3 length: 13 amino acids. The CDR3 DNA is TGTGCCAGCCGGCAGGGCGGGGGGGAAAAACTGTTTTTT. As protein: CASRQGGGEKLFF.

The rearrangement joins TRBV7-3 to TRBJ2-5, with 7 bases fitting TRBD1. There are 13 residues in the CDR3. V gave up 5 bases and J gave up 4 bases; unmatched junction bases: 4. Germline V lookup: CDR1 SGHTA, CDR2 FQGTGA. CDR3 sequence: CASSAYRGETQYF. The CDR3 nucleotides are TGTGCCAGCAGCGCGTACAGGGGAGAGACCCAGTACTTC.

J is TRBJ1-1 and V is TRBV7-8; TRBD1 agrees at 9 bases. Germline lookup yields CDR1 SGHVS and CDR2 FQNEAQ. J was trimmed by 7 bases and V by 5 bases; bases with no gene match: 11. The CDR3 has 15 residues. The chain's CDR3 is CASSQAGTGKVEAFF. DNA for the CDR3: TGTGCCAGCAGCCAGGCCGGGACAGGGAAGGTTGAAGCTTTCTTT.

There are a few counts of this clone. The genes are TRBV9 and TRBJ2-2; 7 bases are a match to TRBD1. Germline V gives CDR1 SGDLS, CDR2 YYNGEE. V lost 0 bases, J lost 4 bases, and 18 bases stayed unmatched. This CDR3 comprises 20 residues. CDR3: CASSVGGPSTGARVTGELFF. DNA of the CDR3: TGTGCCAGCAGCGTAGGAGGCCCCAGTACAGGGGCGAGAGTCACCGGGGAGCTGTTTTTT.

The DNA of the CDR3 is TGCGCCAGCAGCTTGCCCGGGGTTGCCGGGGAGCTGTTTTTT. Its translation: CASSLPGVAGELFF. The chain links TRBV5-1 to TRBJ2-2, with D perhaps TRBD2 (5 bases). The V end lost 1 base, the J end lost 6 bases, and 10 bases lay between the germline ends. This CDR3 is built from 14 residues. Germline V lookup: CDR1 SGHRS, CDR2 YFSETQ.

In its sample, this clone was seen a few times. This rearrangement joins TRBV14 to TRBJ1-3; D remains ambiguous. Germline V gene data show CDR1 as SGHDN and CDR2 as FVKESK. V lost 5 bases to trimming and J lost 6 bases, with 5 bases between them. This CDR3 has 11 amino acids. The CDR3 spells CASSSSNTIYF. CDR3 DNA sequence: TGTGCCAGCAGCTCCTCAAACACCATATATTTT. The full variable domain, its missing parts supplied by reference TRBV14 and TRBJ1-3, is EAGVTQFPSHSVIEKGQTVTLRCDPISGHDNLYWYRRVMGKEIKFLLHFVKESKQDESGMPNNRFLAERTGGTYSTLKVQPAELEDSGVYFCASSSSNTIYFGEGSWLTVV.

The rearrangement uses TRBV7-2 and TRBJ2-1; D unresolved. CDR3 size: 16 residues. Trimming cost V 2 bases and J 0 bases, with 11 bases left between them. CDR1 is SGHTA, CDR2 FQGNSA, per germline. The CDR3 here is CASSLFAESSYNEQFF. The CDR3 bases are TGTGCCAGCAGCTTATTTGCAGAAAGCTCCTACAATGAGCAGTTCTTC.

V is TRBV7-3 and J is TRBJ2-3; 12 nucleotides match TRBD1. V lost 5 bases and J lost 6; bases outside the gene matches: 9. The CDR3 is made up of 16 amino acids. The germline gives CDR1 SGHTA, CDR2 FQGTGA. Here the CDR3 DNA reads TGTGCCAGCAGCCCAAGGGGGACAGGGGGCCGGGATACGCAGTATTTT. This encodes CASSPRGTGGRDTQYF.

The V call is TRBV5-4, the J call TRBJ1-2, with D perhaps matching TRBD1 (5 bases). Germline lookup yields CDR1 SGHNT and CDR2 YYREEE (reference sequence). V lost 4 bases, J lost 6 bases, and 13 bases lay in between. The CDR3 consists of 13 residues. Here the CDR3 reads CASSHVRVDGYTF. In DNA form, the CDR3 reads TGTGCCAGCAGCCACGTCAGGGTAGATGGCTACACCTTC.

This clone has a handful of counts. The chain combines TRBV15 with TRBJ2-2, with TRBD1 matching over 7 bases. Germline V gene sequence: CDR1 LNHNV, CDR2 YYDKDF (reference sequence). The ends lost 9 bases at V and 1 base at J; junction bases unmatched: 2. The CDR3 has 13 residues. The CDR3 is CATRTGNTGELFF. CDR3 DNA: TGTGCCACGAGGACAGGGAACACCGGGGAGCTGTTTTTT.

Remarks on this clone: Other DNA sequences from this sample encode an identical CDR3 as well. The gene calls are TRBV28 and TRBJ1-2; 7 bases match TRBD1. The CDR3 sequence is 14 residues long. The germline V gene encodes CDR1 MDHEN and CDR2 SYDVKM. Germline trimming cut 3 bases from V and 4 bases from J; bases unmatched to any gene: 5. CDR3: CASSFGGTAYGYTF. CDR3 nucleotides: TGTGCCAGCAGTTTCGGCGGGACAGCCTATGGCTACACCTTC.

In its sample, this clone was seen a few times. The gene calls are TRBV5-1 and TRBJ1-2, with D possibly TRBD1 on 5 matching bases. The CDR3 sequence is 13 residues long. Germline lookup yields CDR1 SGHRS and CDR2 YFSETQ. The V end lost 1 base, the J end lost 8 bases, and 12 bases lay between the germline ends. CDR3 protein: CASSLRGDGGYTF. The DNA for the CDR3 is TGCGCCAGCAGCTTGCGCGGGGACGGGGGCTACACCTTC.

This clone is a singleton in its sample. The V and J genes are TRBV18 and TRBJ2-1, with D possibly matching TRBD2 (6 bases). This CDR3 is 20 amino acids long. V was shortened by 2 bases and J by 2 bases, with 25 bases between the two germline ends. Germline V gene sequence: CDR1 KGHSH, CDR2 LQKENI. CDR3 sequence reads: CASSPSEEGVGEVAYNEQFF. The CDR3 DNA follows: TGTGCCAGCTCACCATCCGAGGAGGGTGTGGGCGAGGTGGCCTACAATGAGCAGTTCTTC.

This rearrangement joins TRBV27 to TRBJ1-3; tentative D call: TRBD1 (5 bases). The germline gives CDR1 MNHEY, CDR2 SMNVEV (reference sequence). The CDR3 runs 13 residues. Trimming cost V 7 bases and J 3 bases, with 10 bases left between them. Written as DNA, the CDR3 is TGTGCCAGCAAAAGGCAGGGTGGAAACACCATATATTTT. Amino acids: CASKRQGGNTIYF.

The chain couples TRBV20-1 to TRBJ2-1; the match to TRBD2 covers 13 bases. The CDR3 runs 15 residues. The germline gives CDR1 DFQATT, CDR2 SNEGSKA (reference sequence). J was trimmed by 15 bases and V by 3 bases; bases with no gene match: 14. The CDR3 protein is CSASPGLAGREGVFF. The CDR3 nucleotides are TGCAGTGCTAGTCCGGGACTAGCGGGGAGGGAGGGTGTGTTCTTC.

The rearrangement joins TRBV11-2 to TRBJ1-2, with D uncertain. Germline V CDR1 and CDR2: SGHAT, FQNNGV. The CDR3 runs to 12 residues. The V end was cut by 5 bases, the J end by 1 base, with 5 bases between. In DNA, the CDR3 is TGTGCCAGCAGCATTCTTAACTATGGCTACACCTTC. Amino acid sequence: CASSILNYGYTF.

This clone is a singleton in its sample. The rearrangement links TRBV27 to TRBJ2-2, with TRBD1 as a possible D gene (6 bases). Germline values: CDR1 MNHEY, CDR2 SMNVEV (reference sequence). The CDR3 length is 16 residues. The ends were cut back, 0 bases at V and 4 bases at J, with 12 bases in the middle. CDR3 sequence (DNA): TGTGCCAGCAGTTTATCCCGGACAGTTTTCACCGGGGAGCTGTTTTTT. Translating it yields CASSLSRTVFTGELFF.

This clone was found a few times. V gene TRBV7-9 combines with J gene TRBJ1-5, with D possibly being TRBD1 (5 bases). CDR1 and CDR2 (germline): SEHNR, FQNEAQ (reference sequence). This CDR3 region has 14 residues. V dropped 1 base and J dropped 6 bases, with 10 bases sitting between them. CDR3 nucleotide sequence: TGTGCCAGCAGCTTAGAGGGGAGGGGTCAGCCCCAGCATTTT. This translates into CASSLEGRGQPQHF.

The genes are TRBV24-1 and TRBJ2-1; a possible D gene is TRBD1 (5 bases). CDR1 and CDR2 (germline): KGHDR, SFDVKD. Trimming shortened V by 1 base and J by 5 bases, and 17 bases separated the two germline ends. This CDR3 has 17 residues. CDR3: CATSDFKKGLPDNEQFF. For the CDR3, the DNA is TGTGCCACCAGTGATTTCAAAAAGGGGCTACCGGACAATGAGCAGTTCTTC.

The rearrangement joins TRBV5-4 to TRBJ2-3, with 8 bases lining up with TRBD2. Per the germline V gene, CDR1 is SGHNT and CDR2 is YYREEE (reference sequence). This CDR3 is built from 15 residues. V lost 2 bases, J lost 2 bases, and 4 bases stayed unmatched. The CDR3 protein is CASSLVLADTDTQYF. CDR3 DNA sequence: TGTGCCAGCAGCTTAGTACTAGCGGACACAGATACGCAGTATTTT.